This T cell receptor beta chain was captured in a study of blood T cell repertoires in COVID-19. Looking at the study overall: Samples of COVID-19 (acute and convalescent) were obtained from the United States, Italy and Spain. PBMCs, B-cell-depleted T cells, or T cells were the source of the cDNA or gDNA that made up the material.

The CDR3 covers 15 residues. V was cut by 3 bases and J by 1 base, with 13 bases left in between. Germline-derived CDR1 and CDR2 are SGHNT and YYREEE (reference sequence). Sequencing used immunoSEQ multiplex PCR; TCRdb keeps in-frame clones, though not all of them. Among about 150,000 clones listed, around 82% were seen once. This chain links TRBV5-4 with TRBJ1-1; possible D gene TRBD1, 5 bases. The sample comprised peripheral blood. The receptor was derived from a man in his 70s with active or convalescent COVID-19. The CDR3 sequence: CASSSAGVGNTEAFF. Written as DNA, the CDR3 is TGTGCCAGCAGCTCGGCGGGGGTAGGGAACACTGAAGCTTTCTTT.